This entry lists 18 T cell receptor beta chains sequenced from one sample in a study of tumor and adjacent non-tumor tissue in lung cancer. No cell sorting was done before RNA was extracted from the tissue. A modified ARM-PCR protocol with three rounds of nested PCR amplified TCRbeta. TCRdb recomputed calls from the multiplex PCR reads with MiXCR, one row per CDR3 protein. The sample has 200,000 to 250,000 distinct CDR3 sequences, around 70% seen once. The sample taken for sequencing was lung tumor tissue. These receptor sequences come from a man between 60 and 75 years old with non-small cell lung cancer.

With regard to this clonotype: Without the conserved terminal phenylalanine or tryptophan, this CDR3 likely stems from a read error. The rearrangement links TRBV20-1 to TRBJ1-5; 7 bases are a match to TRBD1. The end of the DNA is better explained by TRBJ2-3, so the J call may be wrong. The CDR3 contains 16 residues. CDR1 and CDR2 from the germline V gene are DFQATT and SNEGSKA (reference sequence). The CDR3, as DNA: TGCAGTGCTAGAGCTAGGACAGGCCATAGCAATCAGCCCCAGTATTTG. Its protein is CSARARTGHSNQPQYL.

The CDR3 DNA reads TGTGCCTGGAGCAGGCGCACTGAAGCTTTCTTT. Amino acids: CAWSRRTEAFF. V is TRBV30 and J is TRBJ1-1, with unresolved D. V dropped 3 bases and J dropped 4 bases, with 6 bases sitting between them. This CDR3 has 11 amino acids. Germline V gene sequence: CDR1 GTSNPN, CDR2 SVGIG (reference sequence).

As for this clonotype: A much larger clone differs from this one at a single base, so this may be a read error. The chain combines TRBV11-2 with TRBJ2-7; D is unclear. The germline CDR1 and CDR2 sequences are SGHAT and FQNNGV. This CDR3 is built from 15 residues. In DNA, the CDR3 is TGTACCAGCAGCAGTGCGAGAGAACCATCGGGCGAGCAGTACTTC. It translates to CTSSSAREPSGEQYF.

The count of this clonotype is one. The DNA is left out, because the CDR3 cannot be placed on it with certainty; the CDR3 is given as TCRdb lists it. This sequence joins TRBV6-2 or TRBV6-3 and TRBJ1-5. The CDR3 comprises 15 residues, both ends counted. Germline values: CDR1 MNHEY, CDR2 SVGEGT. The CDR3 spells CASATVAGGNQPQDF.

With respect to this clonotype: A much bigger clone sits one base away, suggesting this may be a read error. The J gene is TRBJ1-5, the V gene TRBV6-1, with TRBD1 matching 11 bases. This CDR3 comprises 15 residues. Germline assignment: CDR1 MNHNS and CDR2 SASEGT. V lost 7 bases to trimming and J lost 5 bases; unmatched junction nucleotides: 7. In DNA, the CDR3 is TGTGCCAGCAATACGGACAGGGGGCTTTATCAGCCCCAGCATTTT. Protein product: CASNTDRGLYQPQHF.

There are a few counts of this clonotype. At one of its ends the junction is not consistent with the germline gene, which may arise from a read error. The CDR3 spells CASSRGHNLEAFF. CDR3 bases: TGTGCCAGCAGTCGAGGACACAACCTTGAAGCCTTCTTT. The chain combines TRBV12-3 or TRBV12-4 with TRBJ1-1, with D perhaps matching TRBD1 (5 bases). The CDR3 totals 13 residues.

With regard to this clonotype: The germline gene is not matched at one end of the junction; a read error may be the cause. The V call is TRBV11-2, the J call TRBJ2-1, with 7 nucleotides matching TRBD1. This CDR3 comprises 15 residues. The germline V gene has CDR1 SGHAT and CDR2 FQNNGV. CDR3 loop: CACSPRQGKYNEQFF. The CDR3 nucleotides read TGTGCCTGCAGCCCTAGACAGGGAAAGTACAATGAGCAGTTCTTC.

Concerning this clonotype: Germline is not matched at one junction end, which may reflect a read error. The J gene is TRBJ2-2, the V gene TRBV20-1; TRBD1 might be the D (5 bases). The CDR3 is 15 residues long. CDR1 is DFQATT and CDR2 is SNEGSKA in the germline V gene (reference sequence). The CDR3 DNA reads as TGCAATGCTAGAGATTCAGGACAGAACACCGGGGAGCTGTTTTTT. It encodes CNARDSGQNTGELFF.

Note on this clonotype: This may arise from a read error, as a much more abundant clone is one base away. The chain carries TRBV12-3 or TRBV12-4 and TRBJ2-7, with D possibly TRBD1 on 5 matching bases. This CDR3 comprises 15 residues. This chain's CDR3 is CASSLGRIVSYEQCF. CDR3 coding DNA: TGTGCCAGCAGTTTGGGGCGAATAGTGTCCTACGAGCAGTGCTTC.

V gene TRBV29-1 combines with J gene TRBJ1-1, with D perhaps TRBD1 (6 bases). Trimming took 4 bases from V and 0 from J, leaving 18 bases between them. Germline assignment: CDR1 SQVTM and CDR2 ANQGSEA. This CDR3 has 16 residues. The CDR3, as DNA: TGCAGCGTTGGCTTAGGGGGATCGGCCCTGAACACTGAAGCTTTCTTT. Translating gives CSVGLGGSALNTEAFF.

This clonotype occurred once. The CDR3 sequence: CASSPRRTNGADEQFF. Here the CDR3 DNA reads TGTGCCAGCAGCCCAAGGCGAACGAATGGGGCCGATGAGCAGTTCTTC. The J gene is TRBJ2-1, the V gene TRBV12-3 or TRBV12-4; D perhaps matches TRBD1 (5 bases). V gave up 6 bases and J gave up 8 bases, with 23 bases separating them. The CDR3 totals 16 residues.

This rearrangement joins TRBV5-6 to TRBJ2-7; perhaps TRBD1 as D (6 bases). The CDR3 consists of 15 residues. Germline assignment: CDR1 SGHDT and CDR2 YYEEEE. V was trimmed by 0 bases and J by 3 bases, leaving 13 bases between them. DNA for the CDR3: TGTGCCAGCAGCTTGGATCGGACAGAAGACTACGAGCAGTACTTC. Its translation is CASSLDRTEDYEQYF.

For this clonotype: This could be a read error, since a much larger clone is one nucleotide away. The CDR3 sequence: CSARILDRMNTEAFF. In DNA, the CDR3 is TGCAGTGCTAGGATTTTAGACCGCATGAACACTGAAGCTTTCTTT. V gene TRBV20-1 combines with J gene TRBJ1-1; unclear D gene. Looked up from germline, CDR1 is DFQATT and CDR2 is SNEGSKA (reference sequence). Trimming cost V 3 bases and J 0 bases, with 14 bases left between them. This CDR3 region has 15 residues.

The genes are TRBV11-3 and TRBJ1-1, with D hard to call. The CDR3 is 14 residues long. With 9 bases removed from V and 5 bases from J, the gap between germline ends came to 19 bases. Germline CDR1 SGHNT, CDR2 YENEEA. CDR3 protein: CARSSHGRQTEAFF. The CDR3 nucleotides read TGTGCCAGAAGTTCGCACGGACGGCAGACTGAAGCTTTCTTT.

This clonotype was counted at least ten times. The CDR3 region has the DNA TGTGCCAGCAAGACAGGGGGCTTTTGGGAGACCCAGTACTTC. This encodes CASKTGGFWETQYF. The J gene is TRBJ2-5, the V gene TRBV6-5; TRBD1 matches at 10 bases. V was pared by 7 bases and J by 5 bases, with 7 bases of the junction left unmatched. The CDR3 sequence is 14 residues long. Germline V CDR1 and CDR2: MNHEY, SVGAGI.

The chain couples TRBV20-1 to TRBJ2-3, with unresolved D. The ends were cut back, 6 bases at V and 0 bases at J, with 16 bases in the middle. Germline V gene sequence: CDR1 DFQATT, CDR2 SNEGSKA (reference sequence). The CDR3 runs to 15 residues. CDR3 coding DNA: TGCAGTGCCCGCTCGGGCAAGGTGAGCACAGATACGCAGTATTTT. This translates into CSARSGKVSTDTQYF.

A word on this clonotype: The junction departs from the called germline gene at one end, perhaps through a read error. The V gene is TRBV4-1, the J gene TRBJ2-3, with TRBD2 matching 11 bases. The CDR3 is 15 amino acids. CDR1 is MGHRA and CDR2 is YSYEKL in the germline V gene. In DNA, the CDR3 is TGCGCCAGGAGCCTGACTAGCGGGGACCTTGATACGCAGTATTTT. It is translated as CARSLTSGDLDTQYF.

The CDR3 reads CASIPDSTLSYNEQFF. The CDR3 bases are TGTGCCAGCATCCCTGACAGCACCCTCTCATACAATGAGCAGTTCTTC. This chain links TRBV6-6 with TRBJ2-1; D is perhaps TRBD1 (5 bases). This CDR3 contains 16 residues. CDR1 is MNHNY and CDR2 is SVGAGI in the germline V gene (reference sequence). Trimming removed 7 bases at V and 4 bases at J, with 20 bases between.